This entry lists 10 T cell receptor beta chains sequenced from one sample in a study of CXCR3-negative and CXCR3-positive naive CD8 T cells. General observations from the study: Researchers report that CXCR3-positive naive cells carry more hydrophobic TRB CDR3s than CXCR3-negative naive cells.

These receptors have no identified antigens. UMI labels and 5' RACE were used to prepare the TRB cDNA libraries. After re-calling the 5' RACE reads, TCRdb lists one entry per CDR3 protein, DNA absent. This sample contains 55,000 to 75,000 distinct CDR3 sequences. Sequenced input: naive CXCR3+ CD8+ T cells from blood. Indicated subset: CD45RO-CCR7+CD27+CD95- naive CD8+ T cells expressing CXCR3 (TNR3+). These receptors originate from a human donor in good health. Some clones in this sample may be carry-over from other donors' samples.

The CDR3: CSVEGLGDSYEQYF. The chain combines TRBV29-1 with TRBJ2-7; TCRdb's assignment of TRBD1 cannot be checked, as there is no DNA. The CDR3 has 14 amino acids. Germline values: CDR1 SQVTM, CDR2 ANQGSEA.

The chain employs TRBV12-3 or TRBV12-4 and TRBJ2-7; the TCRdb call, TRBD1, lacks DNA for checking. The CDR3 loop spans 12 amino acids. The CDR3 reads CASRGDNYEQYF.

V gene TRBV5-1 combines with J gene TRBJ2-7; TCRdb's D call of TRBD2 is untestable without DNA. This CDR3 comprises 15 residues. Germline V gives CDR1 SGHRS, CDR2 YFSETQ. The CDR3 protein is CASSPEGGDVGEQYF.

V and J are TRBV6-2 or TRBV6-3 and TRBJ2-7; the TCRdb D gene call, TRBD1, has no DNA to confirm it. CDR1 is MNHEY, CDR2 SVGEGT, per germline. The CDR3 totals 13 residues. This CDR3 reads CAGGLTGGAKQYF.

The chain joins TRBV27 to TRBJ1-2; TCRdb picks TRBD1, but there is no DNA to check that call. The CDR3 loop spans 14 amino acids. The germline gives CDR1 MNHEY, CDR2 SMNVEV (reference sequence). The CDR3 sequence: CASSLSAGQIGYTF.

The chain links TRBV7-2 to TRBJ1-3; the D call of TRBD1 rests on TCRdb alone, since no DNA is present to check it. This CDR3 has 18 amino acids. Germline V gene data show CDR1 as SGHTA and CDR2 as FQGNSA. CDR3 loop: CASSLVGLGSHSGNTIYF.

The chain's CDR3 is CASSYSAGGMETQYF. The chain couples TRBV6-5 to TRBJ2-5; the TCRdb call, TRBD1, lacks DNA for checking. The CDR3 is 15 residues long. Germline V gene lookup returns CDR1 MNHEY and CDR2 SVGAGI.

The chain carries TRBV21-1 and TRBJ2-7; TCRdb outputs TRBD2, but without DNA this stays unchecked. TRBV21-1 is annotated as a pseudogene. The CDR3 is made up of 16 amino acids. The CDR3 sequence: CASSLFETSGSYEQYF.

J is TRBJ2-3 and V is TRBV29-1; there is no DNA to check the TCRdb D call of TRBD1. The CDR3 spans 12 residues. Germline CDR1 reads SQVTM; CDR2 reads ANQGSEA. CDR3 region: CSEGRGTDTQYF.

This sequence joins TRBV25-1 and TRBJ1-3. The CDR3 has 13 amino acids. CDR1 and CDR2 from the germline V gene are MGHDK and SYGVNS. The CDR3 reads CASSEYMGNTIYF.